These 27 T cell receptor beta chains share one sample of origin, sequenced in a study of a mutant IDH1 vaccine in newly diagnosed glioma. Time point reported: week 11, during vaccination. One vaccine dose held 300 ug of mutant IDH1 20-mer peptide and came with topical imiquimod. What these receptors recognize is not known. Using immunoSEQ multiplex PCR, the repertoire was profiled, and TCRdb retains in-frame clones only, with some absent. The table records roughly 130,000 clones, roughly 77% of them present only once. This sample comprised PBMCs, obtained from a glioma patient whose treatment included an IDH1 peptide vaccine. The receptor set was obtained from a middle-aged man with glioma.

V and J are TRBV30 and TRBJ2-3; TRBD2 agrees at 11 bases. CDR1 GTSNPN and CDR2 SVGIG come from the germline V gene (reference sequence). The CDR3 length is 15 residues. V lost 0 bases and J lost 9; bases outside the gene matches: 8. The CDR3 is CAWSVLPTSGDTQYF. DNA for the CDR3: TGTGCCTGGAGTGTACTCCCGACTAGCGGGGACACGCAGTATTTT.

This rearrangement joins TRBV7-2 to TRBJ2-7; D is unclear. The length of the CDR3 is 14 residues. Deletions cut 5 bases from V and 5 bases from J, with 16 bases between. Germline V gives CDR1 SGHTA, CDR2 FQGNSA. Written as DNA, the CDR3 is TGTGCCAGCAGCCCAGGCTTGGGTGGGAACGAGCAGTACTTC. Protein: CASSPGLGGNEQYF.

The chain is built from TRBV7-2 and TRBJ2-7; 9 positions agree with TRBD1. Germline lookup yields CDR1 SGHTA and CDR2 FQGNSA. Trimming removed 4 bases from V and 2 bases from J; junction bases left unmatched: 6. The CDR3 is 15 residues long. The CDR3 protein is CASSSRDRAAYEQYF. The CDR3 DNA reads TGTGCCAGCAGCTCCCGGGACAGGGCCGCCTACGAGCAGTACTTC.

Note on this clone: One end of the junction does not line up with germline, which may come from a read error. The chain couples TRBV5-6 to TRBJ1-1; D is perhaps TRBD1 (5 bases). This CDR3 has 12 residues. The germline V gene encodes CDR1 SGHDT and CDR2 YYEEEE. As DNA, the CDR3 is TGTGCCAGCAGCTTTGAACAGGCTGAAGATTTCTTT. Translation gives CASSFEQAEDFF.

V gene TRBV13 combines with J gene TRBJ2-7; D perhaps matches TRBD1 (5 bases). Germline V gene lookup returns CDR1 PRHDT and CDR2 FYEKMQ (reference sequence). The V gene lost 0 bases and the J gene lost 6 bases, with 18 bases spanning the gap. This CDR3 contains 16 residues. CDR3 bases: TGTGCCAGCAGCTTAGGGCACCGCAGGGTCCCCATCGAGCAGTACTTC. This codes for CASSLGHRRVPIEQYF.

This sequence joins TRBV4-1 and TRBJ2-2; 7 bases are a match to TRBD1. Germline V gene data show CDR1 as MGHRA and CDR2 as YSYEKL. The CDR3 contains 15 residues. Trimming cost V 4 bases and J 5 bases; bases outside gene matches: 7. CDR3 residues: CASSPSTGTTGELFF. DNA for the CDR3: TGCGCCAGCAGCCCGTCGACAGGGACAACCGGGGAGCTGTTTTTT.

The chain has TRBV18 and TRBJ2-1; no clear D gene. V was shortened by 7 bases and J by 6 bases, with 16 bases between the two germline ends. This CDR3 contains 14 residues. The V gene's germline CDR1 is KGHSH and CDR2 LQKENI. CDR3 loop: CASFVSRQGNEQFF. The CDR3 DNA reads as TGTGCCAGCTTCGTTTCTCGCCAAGGCAATGAGCAGTTCTTC. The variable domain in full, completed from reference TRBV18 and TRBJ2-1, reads NAGVMQNPRHLVRRRGQEARLRCSPMKGHSHVYWYRQLPEEGLKFMVYLQKENIIDESGMPKERFSAEFPKEGPSILRIQQVVRGDSAAYFCASFVSRQGNEQFFGPGTRLTVL.

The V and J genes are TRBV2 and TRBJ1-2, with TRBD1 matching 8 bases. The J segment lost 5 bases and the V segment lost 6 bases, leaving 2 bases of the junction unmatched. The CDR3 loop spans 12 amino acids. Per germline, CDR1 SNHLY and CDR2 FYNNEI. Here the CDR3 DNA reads TGTGCCAGCAGGGACAGGGCTTATGGCTACACCTTC. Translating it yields CASRDRAYGYTF.

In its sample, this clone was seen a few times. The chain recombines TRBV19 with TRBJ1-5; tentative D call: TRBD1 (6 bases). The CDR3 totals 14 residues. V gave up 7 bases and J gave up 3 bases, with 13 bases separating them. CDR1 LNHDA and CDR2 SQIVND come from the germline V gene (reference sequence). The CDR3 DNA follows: TGTGCCAGTAACGTTAGGGGGGACAATCAGCCCCAGCATTTT. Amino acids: CASNVRGDNQPQHF. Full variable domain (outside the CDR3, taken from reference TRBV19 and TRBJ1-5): DGGITQSPKYLFRKEGQNVTLSCEQNLNHDAMYWYRQDPGQGLRLIYYSQIVNDFQKGDIAEGYSVSREKKESFPLTVTSAQKNPTAFYLCASNVRGDNQPQHFGDGTRLSIL.

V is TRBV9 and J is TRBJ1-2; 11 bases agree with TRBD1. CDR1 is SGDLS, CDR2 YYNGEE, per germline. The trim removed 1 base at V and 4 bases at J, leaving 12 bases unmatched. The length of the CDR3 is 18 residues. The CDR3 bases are TGTGCCAGCAGCGTAACTGGGACAGGGGGATCCAACTTCTATGGCTACACCTTC. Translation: CASSVTGTGGSNFYGYTF.

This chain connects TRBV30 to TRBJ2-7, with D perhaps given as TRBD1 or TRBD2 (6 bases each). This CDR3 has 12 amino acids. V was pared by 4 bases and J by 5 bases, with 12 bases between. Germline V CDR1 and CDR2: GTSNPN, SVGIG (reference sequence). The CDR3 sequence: CAWKGGRDEQYF. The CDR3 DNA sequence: TGTGCCTGGAAGGGGGGCCGGGACGAGCAGTACTTC.

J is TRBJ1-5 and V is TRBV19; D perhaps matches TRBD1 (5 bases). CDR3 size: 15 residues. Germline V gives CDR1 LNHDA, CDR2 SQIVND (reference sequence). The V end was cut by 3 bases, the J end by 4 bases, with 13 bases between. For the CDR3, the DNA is TGTGCCAGTAGTATCTTGGAGGGGATAAATCAGCCCCAGCATTTT. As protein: CASSILEGINQPQHF.

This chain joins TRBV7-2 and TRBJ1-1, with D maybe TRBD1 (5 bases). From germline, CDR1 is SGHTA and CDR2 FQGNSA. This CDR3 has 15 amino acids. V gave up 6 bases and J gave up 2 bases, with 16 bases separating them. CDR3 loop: CASSFSRGRNTEAFF. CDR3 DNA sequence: TGTGCCAGCAGTTTTTCCCGGGGCCGCAACACTGAAGCTTTCTTT.

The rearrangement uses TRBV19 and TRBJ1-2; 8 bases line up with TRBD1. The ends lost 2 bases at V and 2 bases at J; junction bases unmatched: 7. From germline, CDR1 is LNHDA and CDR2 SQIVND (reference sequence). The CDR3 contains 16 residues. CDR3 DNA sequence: TGTGCCAGTAGTATAATAACAGGGGGATTCAACTATGGCTACACCTTC. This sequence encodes CASSIITGGFNYGYTF.

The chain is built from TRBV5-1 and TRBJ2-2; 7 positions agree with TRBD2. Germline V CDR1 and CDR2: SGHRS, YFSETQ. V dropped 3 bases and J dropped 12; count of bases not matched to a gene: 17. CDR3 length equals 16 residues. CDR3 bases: TGCGCCAGCAGCTGGACCTCCCGGGACTATCCGGGGCAGCTGTTTTTT. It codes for CASSWTSRDYPGQLFF.

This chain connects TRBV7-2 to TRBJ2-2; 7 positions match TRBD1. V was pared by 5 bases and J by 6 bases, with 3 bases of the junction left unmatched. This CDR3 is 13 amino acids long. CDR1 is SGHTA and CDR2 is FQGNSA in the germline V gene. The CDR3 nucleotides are TGTGCCAGCAGCGACAGGGTAGCCGGGGAGCTGTTTTTT. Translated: CASSDRVAGELFF.

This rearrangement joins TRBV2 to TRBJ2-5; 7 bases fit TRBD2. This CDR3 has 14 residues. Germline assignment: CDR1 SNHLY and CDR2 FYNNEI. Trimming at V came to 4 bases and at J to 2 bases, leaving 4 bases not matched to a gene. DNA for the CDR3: TGTGCCAGCAGTGGATCAGCGGGGCAAGAGACCCAGTACTTC. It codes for CASSGSAGQETQYF.

In nucleotides, the CDR3 is TGTGCCAGCAGCCAGATTCGGACAGGGCGGGGCGGGGAGCTGTTTTTT. This sequence encodes CASSQIRTGRGGELFF. The chain uses TRBV5-6 and TRBJ2-2, with 8 bases aligning to TRBD1. In germline, CDR1 is SGHDT, CDR2 YYEEEE. The CDR3 has 16 amino acids. Germline trimming cut 4 bases from V and 7 bases from J; bases unmatched to any gene: 12.

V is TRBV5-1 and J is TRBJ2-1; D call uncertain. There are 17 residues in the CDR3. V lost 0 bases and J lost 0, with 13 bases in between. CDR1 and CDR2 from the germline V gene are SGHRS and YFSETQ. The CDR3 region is CASSLGLVTISYNEQFF. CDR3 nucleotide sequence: TGCGCCAGCAGCTTGGGCTTAGTAACTATCTCCTACAATGAGCAGTTCTTC.

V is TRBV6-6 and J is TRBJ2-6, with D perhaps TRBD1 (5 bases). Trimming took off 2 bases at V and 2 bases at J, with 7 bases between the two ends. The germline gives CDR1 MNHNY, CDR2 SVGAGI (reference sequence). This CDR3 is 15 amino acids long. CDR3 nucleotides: TGTGCCAGCAGTTACAGGGGTACTGGGGCCAACGTCCTGACTTTC. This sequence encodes CASSYRGTGANVLTF.

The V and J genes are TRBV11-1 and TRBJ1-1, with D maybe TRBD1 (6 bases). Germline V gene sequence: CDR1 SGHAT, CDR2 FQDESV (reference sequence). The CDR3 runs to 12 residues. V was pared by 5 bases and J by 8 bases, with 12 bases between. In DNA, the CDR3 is TGTGCCAGCAGCAGAGGACAGCGAGAAGCTTTCTTT. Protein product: CASSRGQREAFF.

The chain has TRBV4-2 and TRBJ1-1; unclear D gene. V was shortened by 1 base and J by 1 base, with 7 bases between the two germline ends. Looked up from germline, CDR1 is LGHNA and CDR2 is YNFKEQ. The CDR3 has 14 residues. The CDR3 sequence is CASSQGTANTEAFF. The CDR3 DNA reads TGTGCCAGCAGCCAAGGGACTGCGAACACTGAAGCTTTCTTT.

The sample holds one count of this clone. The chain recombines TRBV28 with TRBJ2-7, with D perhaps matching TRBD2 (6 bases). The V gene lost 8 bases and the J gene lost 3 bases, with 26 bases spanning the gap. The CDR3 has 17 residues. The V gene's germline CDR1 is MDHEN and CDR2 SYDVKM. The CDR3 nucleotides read TGTGCCAGCCGCCCGACTCCACACCTGACTAGTATCTACGAGCAGTACTTC. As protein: CASRPTPHLTSIYEQYF.

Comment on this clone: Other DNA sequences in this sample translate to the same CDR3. CDR3 residues: CATSRDRPGSYEQYF. The CDR3 coding sequence is TGTGCCACCAGCAGAGACCGGCCGGGGTCCTACGAGCAGTACTTC. The chain recombines TRBV15 with TRBJ2-7, with D tentatively TRBD2 (5 bases). Germline V CDR1 and CDR2: LNHNV, YYDKDF (reference sequence). The CDR3 length is 15 residues. V lost 0 bases to trimming and J lost 1 base, with 10 bases between them.

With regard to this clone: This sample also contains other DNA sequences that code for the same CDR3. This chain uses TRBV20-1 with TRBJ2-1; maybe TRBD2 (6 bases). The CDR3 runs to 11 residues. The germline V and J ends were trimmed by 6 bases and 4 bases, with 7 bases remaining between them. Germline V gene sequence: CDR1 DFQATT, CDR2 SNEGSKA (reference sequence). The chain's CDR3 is CSARGYNEQFF. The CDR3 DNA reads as TGCAGTGCGCGGGGATACAATGAGCAGTTCTTC.

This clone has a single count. CDR3 DNA: TGTGCCAGCAGCTTCCCGGAGGGGACCTACGAGCAGTACTTC. Translated: CASSFPEGTYEQYF. This sequence joins TRBV7-8 and TRBJ2-7, with D possibly being TRBD2 (6 bases). The CDR3 is 14 amino acids. Germline V gives CDR1 SGHVS, CDR2 FQNEAQ. The germline V and J ends were trimmed by 3 bases and 2 bases, with 11 bases remaining between them.

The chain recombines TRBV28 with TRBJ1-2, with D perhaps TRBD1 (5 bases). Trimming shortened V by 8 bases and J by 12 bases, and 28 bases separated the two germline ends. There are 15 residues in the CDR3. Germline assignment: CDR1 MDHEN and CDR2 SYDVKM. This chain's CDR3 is CASSTAGGTLWLDTF. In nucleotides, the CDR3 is TGTGCCAGCTCAACCGCGGGCGGGACTCTATGGCTTGACACCTTC.